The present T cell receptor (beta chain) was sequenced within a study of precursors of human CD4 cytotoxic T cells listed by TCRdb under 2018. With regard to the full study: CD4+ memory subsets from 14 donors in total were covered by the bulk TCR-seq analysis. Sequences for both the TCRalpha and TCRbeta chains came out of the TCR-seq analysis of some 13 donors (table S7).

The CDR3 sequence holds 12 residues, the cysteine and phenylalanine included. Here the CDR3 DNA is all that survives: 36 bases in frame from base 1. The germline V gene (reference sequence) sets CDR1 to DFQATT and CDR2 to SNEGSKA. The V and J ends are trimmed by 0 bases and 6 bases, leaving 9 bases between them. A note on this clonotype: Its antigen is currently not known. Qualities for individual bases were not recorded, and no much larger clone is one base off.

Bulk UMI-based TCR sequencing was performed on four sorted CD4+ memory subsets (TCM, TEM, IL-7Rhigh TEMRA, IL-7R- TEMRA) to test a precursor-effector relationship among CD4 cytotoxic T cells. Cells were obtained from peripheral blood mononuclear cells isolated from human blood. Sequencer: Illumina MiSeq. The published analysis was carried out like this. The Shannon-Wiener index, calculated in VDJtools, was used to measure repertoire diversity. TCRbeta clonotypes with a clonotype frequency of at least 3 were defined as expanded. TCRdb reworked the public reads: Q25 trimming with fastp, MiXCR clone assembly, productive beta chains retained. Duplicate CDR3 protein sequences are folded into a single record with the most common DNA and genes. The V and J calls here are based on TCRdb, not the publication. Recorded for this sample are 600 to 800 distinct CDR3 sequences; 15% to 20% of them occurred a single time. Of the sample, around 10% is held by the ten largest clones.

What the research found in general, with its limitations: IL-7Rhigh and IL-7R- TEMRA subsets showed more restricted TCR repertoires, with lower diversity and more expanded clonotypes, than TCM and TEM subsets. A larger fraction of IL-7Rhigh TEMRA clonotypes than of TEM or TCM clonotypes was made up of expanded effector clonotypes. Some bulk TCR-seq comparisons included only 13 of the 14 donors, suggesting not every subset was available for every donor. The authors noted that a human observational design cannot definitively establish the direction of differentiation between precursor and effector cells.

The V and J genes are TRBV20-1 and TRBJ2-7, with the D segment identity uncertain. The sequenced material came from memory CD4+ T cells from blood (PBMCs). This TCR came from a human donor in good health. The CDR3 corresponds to CSARDIRPEQYF. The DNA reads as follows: TGCAGTGCTAGAGATATCCGTCCCGAGCAGTACTTC.